This T cell receptor (beta chain) emerged from a study of vaccination and CD4 T cells after COVID-19. Study background: Participants were administered two doses of either the BNT162b2 or the mRNA-1273 vaccine. Study outcomes and limitations: Researchers report that a median roughly 90% of reactive clones in convalescent patients surfaced only post-vaccination.

Treatment in this sample: roughly 11-day PBMC culture with coronavirus spike peptide pools or control peptides (ViraFEST assay). In the ViraFEST assay, peptide-pool expansion preceded TCR sequencing of expanded clonotypes. The CDR3 runs to 14 residues. V was cut by 0 bases and J by 7 bases, with 12 bases left in between. CDR1 and CDR2 (germline): MNHEY, SVGAGI. Regarding this clonotype: Antigen: not known.

Sequencing of DNA taken from cultured CD4+ T cells relied on the Oncomine TCR Beta short-read assay. TCRdb reprocessed the PCR reads via MiXCR and lists one record per CDR3 protein. Of about 17,000 distinct CDR3 sequences in the sample, less than 70% were seen once. What was sequenced was CD4+ T cells from blood, cultured in vitro. The origin of this receptor is a human donor who had recovered from COVID-19. This sequence joins TRBV6-5 and TRBJ2-5, with a tentative D call TRBD2 (5 bases). The CDR3 spells CASSYSGIRGTQYF. CDR3 nucleotide sequence: TGTGCCAGCAGTTACTCGGGGATCCGGGGGACCCAGTACTTC.